This T cell receptor beta chain was recovered during a study of blood T cell repertoires in COVID-19. The overall study: The origin of the acute and convalescent COVID-19 samples was the United States, Italy and Spain. The cDNA or gDNA used as material had been derived from T cells, B-cell-depleted T cells, or PBMCs.

Trimming at V came to 2 bases and at J to 10 bases, leaving 11 bases not matched to a gene. This CDR3 spans 15 amino acids. Per the germline V gene, CDR1 is SGHAT and CDR2 is FQDESV (reference sequence). As processed by the authors: Amplification with reference gene primers provided the estimates of nucleated cell counts. Sequencing was performed with immunoSEQ multiplex PCR; in TCRdb, only in-frame clones are kept and a portion is missing. V and J calls and clone size are given by that table; D and trimming were obtained from the DNA. The table lists 25,000 to 35,000 clones, 70% to 90% of them singletons. This clone was detected only a few times.

The receptor's source is a man older than 75 with active COVID-19. The chain links TRBV11-1 to TRBJ1-1, with 9 bases identical to TRBD1. The source material was peripheral blood. CDR3 amino acids: CASSLSSGQGRVAFF. CDR3 sequence (DNA): TGTGCCAGCAGCTTATCGTCCGGACAGGGGAGAGTAGCTTTCTTT.